The entry that follows covers one T cell receptor (beta chain) sequence. The record originates from a study of T cells and Merkel cell carcinoma outcomes. Germline CDR1 reads SGHTA; CDR2 reads FQGNSA. The CDR3 sequence is 15 residues long. J gave up 4 bases and V 3 bases, and 6 bases lay outside the gene matches. Clones were sequenced by immunoSEQ multiplex PCR, and TCRdb holds only the in-frame ones, with some missing. The sample has 320 or so clones, approximately 90% seen once. The TCR originated in a human donor with Merkel cell carcinoma. This chain uses TRBV7-2 with TRBJ1-5; 7 positions match TRBD1. Sequencing was done on a sample of tumor tissue from Merkel cell carcinoma. CDR3 sequence: CASSFSSGGNQPQHF. The CDR3 bases are TGTGCCAGCAGCTTTAGTTCAGGGGGGAATCAGCCCCAGCATTTT.